Sequencing of this T cell receptor (beta chain) was carried out in a study of T cells expressing NK-cell markers. Study-wide context: Of eight sequenced donors, seven were HCMV-seropositive and one HCMV-seronegative.

This CDR3 region has 15 residues. Germline V gene data show CDR1 as LGHDT and CDR2 as YNNKEL (reference sequence). TCRdb re-called the 5' RACE reads and gives one entry per CDR3 protein, without DNA. In total, the table holds a few hundred thousand distinct CDR3 sequences. Concerning this clonotype itself: Its antigen is currently unknown.

Points from the study as a whole: The study found dominant NKG2C+ clonotypes at about 1.0-7.5% of CD8+ T cells in over 5 donors.

The sequenced sample consisted of blood T cells: a sorted CD56 or NKG2C T cell subset, CD4+ or CD8+ T cells, or bulk PBMC T cells (not recorded which). This chain joins TRBV3-1 and TRBJ1-1. This receptor was identified in a woman aged 45-65 years in good health. CDR3 sequence: CASRKGLILNTEAFF.